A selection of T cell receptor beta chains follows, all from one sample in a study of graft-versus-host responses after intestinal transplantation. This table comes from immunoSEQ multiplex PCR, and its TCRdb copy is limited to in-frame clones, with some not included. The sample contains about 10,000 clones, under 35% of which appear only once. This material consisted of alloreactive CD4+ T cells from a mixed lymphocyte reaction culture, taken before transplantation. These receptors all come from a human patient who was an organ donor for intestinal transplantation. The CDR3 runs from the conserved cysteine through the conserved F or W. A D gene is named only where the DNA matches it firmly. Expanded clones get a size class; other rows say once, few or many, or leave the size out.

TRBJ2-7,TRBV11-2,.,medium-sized,TGTGCCAGCAGCTTAGGGAGAGCAGGCCACGAGCAGTACTTC,CASSLGRAGHEQYF
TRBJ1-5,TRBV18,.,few,TGTGCCAGCTCACCACAAAGGGCCGGACAGCCCCAGCATTTT,CASSPQRAGQPQHF
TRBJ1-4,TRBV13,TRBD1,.,TGTGCCAGCAGCCACAGGGGGCGAGATGAAAAACTGTTTTTT,CASSHRGRDEKLFF
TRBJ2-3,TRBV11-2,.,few,TGTGCCAGCAGCTTCGGACACGCGGGGACAGATACGCAGTATTTT,CASSFGHAGTDTQYF
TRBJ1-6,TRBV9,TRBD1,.,TGTGCCAGCAGCGTATCAGGACAGGAATATTCACCCCTCCACTTT,CASSVSGQEYSPLHF
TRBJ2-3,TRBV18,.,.,TGTGCCAGCTCACCACCCAGATCAAGCACAGATACGCAGTATTTT,CASSPPRSSTDTQYF
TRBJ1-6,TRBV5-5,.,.,TGTGCCAGCAGCTTGGTCAGTCTGGCCCGGGGATCACCCCTCCACTTT,CASSLVSLARGSPLHF
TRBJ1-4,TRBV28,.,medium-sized,TGTGCCAGCAGCCCATGGTCAACTAATGAAAAACTGTTTTTT,CASSPWSTNEKLFF
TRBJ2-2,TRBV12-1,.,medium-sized,TGTGCCAGCAGCGCCCGCTGGCGGCTAAACACCGGGGAGCTGTTTTTT,CASSARWRLNTGELFF
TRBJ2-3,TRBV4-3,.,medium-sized,TGCGCCAGCAGCCAAGCGGGTTATAGCACAGATACGCAGTATTTT,CASSQAGYSTDTQYF
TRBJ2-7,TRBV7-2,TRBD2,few,TGTGCCAGCAGCTTAGCGTTCGCGGGGGGGAATCCCTACGAGCAGTACTTC,CASSLAFAGGNPYEQYF
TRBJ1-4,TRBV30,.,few,TGTGCCTGGAGTTATGTTGCCAGGGAAAATGAAAAACTGTTTTTT,CAWSYVARENEKLFF
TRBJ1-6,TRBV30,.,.,TGTGCCTGGAGTGCGAGACTGTCTAATTCACCCCTCCACTTT,CAWSARLSNSPLHF
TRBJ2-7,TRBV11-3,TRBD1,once,TGTGCCAGCAGCTTGACAGGGAGCTCCTACGAGCAGTACTTC,CASSLTGSSYEQYF
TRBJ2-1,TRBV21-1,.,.,TGTGCCAGCAGCAAAGGAAGCGGGGGGCTCCTCGGAAACAATGAGCAGTTCTTC,CASSKGSGGLLGNNEQFF
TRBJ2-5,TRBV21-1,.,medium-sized,TGTGCCAGCAGCAAAGGAGACAGGGGGAGGGAGACCCAGTACTTC,CASSKGDRGRETQYF
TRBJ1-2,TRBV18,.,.,TGTGCCAGCTCACCACGGGACAATAACTATGGCTACACCTTC,CASSPRDNNYGYTF
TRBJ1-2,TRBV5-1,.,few,TGCGCCAGCAGCTTGGGACACTATGGCTACACCTTC,CASSLGHYGYTF
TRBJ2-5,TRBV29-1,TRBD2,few,TGCAGCGTGAGCGGGGGGGCCGAGACCCAGTACTTC,CSVSGGAETQYF
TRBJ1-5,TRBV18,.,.,TGTGCCAGCTCACCGAACAGGGACAATCAGCCCCAGCATTTT,CASSPNRDNQPQHF
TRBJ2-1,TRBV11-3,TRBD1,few,TGTGCCAGCAGCTTAGGACAGGGGGCCGATGAGCAGTTCTTC,CASSLGQGADEQFF
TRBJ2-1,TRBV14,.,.,TGTGCCAGCAGCCGTATCCCAAACCGGCGACTCTCCTACAATGAGCAGTTCTTC,CASSRIPNRRLSYNEQFF
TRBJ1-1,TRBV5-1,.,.,TGTGCCAGCAGCTTTGGGGGACTTGAAGCTTTCTTT,CASSFGGLEAFF
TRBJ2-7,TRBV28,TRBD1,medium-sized,TGTGCCAGCAGTCAGGGACAGGCCCACTACGAGCAGTACTTC,CASSQGQAHYEQYF